This T cell receptor beta chain is drawn from a study of T cell repertoires in cytomegalovirus infection. Overall study results and limits: Ex vivo responses were dominated by HLA-C-restricted CMV-specific TCR beta clonotypes. Adding up the frequency of public TCR beta families identified people who carried CMV plus the relevant HLA.

The CDR3 runs to 14 residues. With 5 bases clipped from V and 6 bases from J, the junction kept 7 bases outside the gene matches. This clonotype was counted ten times or more. The antigen remains unidentified. TCRdb reprocessed the reads via MiXCR and lists one record per CDR3 protein. The sample includes 150,000 to 200,000 distinct CDR3 sequences, over 13% seen only once; the top ten take 27%. The clonotype comes from a human donor in good health (CMV status not recorded). Some clones in this sample may be carry-over from other donors' samples. This chain connects TRBV12-3 or TRBV12-4 to TRBJ1-5; the match to TRBD1 covers 7 bases. Material for sequencing was PBMCs. CDR3 nucleotides: TGTGCCAGCAGTATTACGACAGGGTTTCAGCCCCAGCATTTT. Encoded protein: CASSITTGFQPQHF.